The 8 T cell receptor beta chains below come from one sample, sequenced in a study of a mutant IDH1 vaccine in newly diagnosed glioma. Their cognate antigens are unknown. The time point: week 11, during vaccination. Each dose delivered 300 ug of mutant IDH1 20-mer peptide subcutaneously with imiquimod. Some clones are missing from TCRdb's copy, which holds only in-frame ones; the method was immunoSEQ multiplex PCR. Counted here are about 31,000 clones, roughly three quarters occurring once; the ten biggest clones make up almost 25%. Sample: PBMCs, taken from a glioma patient whose treatment included an IDH1 peptide vaccine. These receptors all come from a man aged 25-40 years with glioma.

The chain carries TRBV7-9 and TRBJ2-5, with D perhaps assigned TRBD1 or TRBD2 (6 bases each). Per the germline V gene, CDR1 is SEHNR and CDR2 is FQNEAQ (reference sequence). This CDR3 spans 13 amino acids. Trimming cost V 5 bases and J 6 bases, with 13 bases left between them. The CDR3 bases are TGTGCCAGCAGCCCTCAGGGGAGGAAGACCCAGTACTTC. Protein: CASSPQGRKTQYF.

Of note for this clone: The sample carries other DNA sequences with the same CDR3. The chain carries TRBV5-6 and TRBJ1-5, with D maybe TRBD1 (5 bases). Germline loops: CDR1 SGHDT, CDR2 YYEEEE. V lost 0 bases to trimming and J lost 7 bases, with 5 bases between them. The CDR3 runs to 12 residues. For the CDR3, the DNA is TGTGCCAGCAGCTTGGGGGACCAGCCCCAGCATTTT. This gives the protein CASSLGDQPQHF.

The V and J genes are TRBV30 and TRBJ1-1; 9 bases fit TRBD1. J was trimmed by 4 bases and V by 0 bases; bases with no gene match: 6. CDR3 size: 15 residues. Germline CDR1 is GTSNPN and CDR2 is SVGIG (reference sequence). DNA for the CDR3: TGTGCCTGGAGTGTACTCGGGACAGGGATCACTGAAGCTTTCTTT. Its translation: CAWSVLGTGITEAFF.

The chain recombines TRBV29-1 with TRBJ1-1; no firm D call. The CDR3 consists of 15 residues. Germline CDR1 is SQVTM and CDR2 is ANQGSEA. The ends were cut back, 0 bases at V and 7 bases at J, with 18 bases in the middle. The CDR3 sequence is CSVEELAAVTNEAFF. CDR3 coding DNA: TGCAGCGTTGAAGAGTTGGCGGCTGTCACCAATGAAGCTTTCTTT.

The chain uses TRBV6-1 and TRBJ2-7; 8 bases are a match to TRBD1. The CDR3 is 13 amino acids. Germline V CDR1 and CDR2: MNHNS, SASEGT. V was clipped by 5 bases and J by 4 bases; unmatched bases: 4. CDR3 protein: CASSRQGLYEQYF. The CDR3 nucleotides read TGTGCCAGCAGTCGACAGGGGCTGTACGAGCAGTACTTC.

The genes are TRBV4-1 and TRBJ2-2; 9 bases line up with TRBD2. The length of the CDR3 is 18 residues. Germline CDR1 MGHRA, CDR2 YSYEKL. V shed 1 base, J shed 0 bases, and the junction held 6 bases outside the gene matches. The CDR3 loop is CASSQVVSGGTNTGELFF. In DNA, the CDR3 is TGCGCCAGCAGCCAAGTGGTTAGCGGGGGAACGAACACCGGGGAGCTGTTTTTT.

The rearrangement links TRBV7-8 to TRBJ1-5; maybe TRBD1 (5 bases). V lost 5 bases and J lost 2, with 16 bases in between. This CDR3 is built from 16 residues. Germline CDR1 reads SGHVS; CDR2 reads FQNEAQ. In DNA form, the CDR3 reads TGTGCCAGCAGCATCACCCCGGGGGGAGGCAATCAGCCCCAGCATTTT. Protein sequence: CASSITPGGGNQPQHF.

The chain carries TRBV25-1 and TRBJ2-1; D possibly corresponds to TRBD2 (5 bases). Germline values: CDR1 MGHDK, CDR2 SYGVNS. Trimming shortened V by 6 bases and J by 2 bases, and 11 bases separated the two germline ends. This CDR3 is built from 14 residues. CDR3 sequence reads: CASSVRDTYNEQFF. In nucleotides, the CDR3 is TGTGCCAGCAGCGTGAGGGATACCTACAATGAGCAGTTCTTC.